This T cell receptor beta chain derives from a study of blood T cell repertoires in COVID-19. Study summary: Samples of COVID-19 (acute and convalescent) were obtained from the United States, Italy and Spain. In each case, the material was cDNA or gDNA derived from T cells, B-cell-depleted T cells, or PBMCs.

In the original analysis: Amplification with reference gene primers provided the estimates of nucleated cell counts. Profiled with immunoSEQ multiplex PCR; TCRdb holds only in-frame clones, not every one. That table supplies the V and J calls and clone size; D and trimming were determined from the DNA. The sample includes under 150,000 clones, about 89% seen only once; the top ten take around 19%. This CDR3 has 19 amino acids. CDR1 is KGHSH and CDR2 is LQKENI in the germline V gene. The V end was cut by 2 bases, the J end by 0 bases, with 17 bases between. Sequencing was carried out using peripheral blood. The rearrangement joins TRBV18 to TRBJ2-6; maybe TRBD1 (6 bases). The TCR originated in a man aged 50 to 60 with active or convalescent COVID-19. This CDR3 reads CASSPGQGTSLSGANVLTF. The CDR3 DNA reads as TGTGCCAGCTCACCAGGGCAAGGGACAAGCCTCTCTGGGGCCAACGTCCTGACTTTC.